This TCR beta chain was obtained from a study of T cell responses to AZD1222 COVID-19 vaccine. For the study at large: Second-dose intervals of approximately 4 or approximately 12 weeks were pooled. Study-level points and caveats: Seropositivity was recorded at baseline in only 6 or 7 AZD1222 recipients. Spike-specific TCR repertoires showed rising breadth and depth after two AZD1222 doses.

Produced via immunoSEQ multiplex PCR; TCRdb's table is partial and in-frame only. The sample contains 120,000 to 150,000 clones, around 91% of which appear only once. Between the trimmed V and J ends, which lost 5 bases and 6 bases, there was a span of 8 bases. Germline-derived CDR1 and CDR2 are SQVTM and ANQGSEA. CDR3 length equals 11 residues. With regard to this clone: What it recognizes is unknown.

The specimen was peripheral blood, collected on day 0 of AZD1222 vaccination. The chain links TRBV29-1 to TRBJ2-1; possible D gene TRBD1, 6 bases. The sequence came from an adult in good health. The CDR3 spells CSVHRANEQFF. CDR3 nucleotides: TGCAGCGTTCACAGGGCCAATGAGCAGTTCTTC.